The present T cell receptor (beta chain) was sequenced within a study of T cells in localized non-small cell lung cancer. Trimming at V came to 5 bases and at J to 2 bases, leaving 14 bases not matched to a gene. From germline, CDR1 is SGHRS and CDR2 YFSETQ. The CDR3 covers 17 residues. Repertoires were generated with immunoSEQ multiplex PCR, while TCRdb's copy carries only in-frame clones and drops some. The table includes about 41,000 clones, around 83% detected once. The sequence came from a man between 35 and 75 years old with stage II lung adenocarcinoma. V and J are TRBV5-1 and TRBJ2-3, with 7 nucleotides matching TRBD2. Here the sequenced sample was PBMCs, taken before any cancer treatment. CDR3 in amino acids: CASSKLPGGGLTDTQYF. The CDR3 bases are TGCGCCAGCAGTAAACTCCCCGGCGGGGGACTCACAGATACGCAGTATTTT.